The rows below give T cell receptor beta chains drawn from one sample of a study of cytomegalovirus exposure and HLA in healthy donors. The assay was immunoSEQ multiplex PCR, and TCRdb's table has in-frame clones only and misses some. The repertoire consists of 150,000 to 200,000 clones, with 75% to 90% occurring once and the leading ten covering less than 1%. Material: PBMCs. Receptors originate from a girl aged 2 to 9 in good health and CMV-seropositive. CDR3s include the opening cysteine and the closing phenylalanine or tryptophan. The D gene is left open where the match is weak. The size entry is marked missing in some rows and otherwise reads once, few, many or a size class.

J,D,size,V,DNA,CDR3
TRBJ1-3,-,-,TRBV28,TGTGCCAGCAGCACGGACAGTGGCGGAAACACCATATATTTT,CASSTDSGGNTIYF
TRBJ2-5,-,once,TRBV27,TGTGCCAGCAGTTGGGCAGGGGTGGGGGAGACCCAGTACTTC,CASSWAGVGETQYF
TRBJ2-1,-,-,TRBV30,TGTGCCTGGAGTCTAGAGGCCGACAATGAGCAGTTCTTC,CAWSLEADNEQFF
TRBJ2-5,TRBD2,once,TRBV5-4,TGTGCCAGCAGCTTAGGGAATAGACTAGCGGGGGAGACCCAGTACTTC,CASSLGNRLAGETQYF
TRBJ1-1,-,-,TRBV5-1,TGCGCCAGCAGCTTGGCAGGGGTGGGGAACACTGAAGCTTTCTTT,CASSLAGVGNTEAFF
TRBJ2-3,TRBD1,-,TRBV27,TGTGCCAGCCGACAGGGATCGGGGACAGATACGCAGTATTTT,CASRQGSGTDTQYF
TRBJ1-1,-,-,TRBV19,TGTGCCAGTAAGCGGGGTTGGATGTCGAACACTGAAGCTTTCTTT,CASKRGWMSNTEAFF
TRBJ2-7,TRBD1,-,TRBV15,TGTGCCACCAGCAGAGGCCGGGACAGGGGCACCTACGAGCAGTACTTC,CATSRGRDRGTYEQYF
TRBJ2-5,TRBD1,-,TRBV29-1,TGCAGCGCAGAGGGGGCAATGGAGACCCAGTACTTC,CSAEGAMETQYF
TRBJ2-7,-,-,TRBV10-3,TGTGCCATCAGTGAGGGACTCTCCTACGAGCAGTACTTC,CAISEGLSYEQYF
TRBJ2-1,-,-,TRBV28,TGTGCCAGCAGCATAGGGCGGGACCCCTACAATGAGCAGTTCTTC,CASSIGRDPYNEQFF
TRBJ2-3,TRBD1,-,TRBV13,TGTGCCAGCAGCTTGGGGACAGGGGAGTCGGGTACGCAGTATTTT,CASSLGTGESGTQYF
TRBJ2-2,-,few,TRBV6-1,TGTGCCAGCAGCCAAGGAGAGGCCGGGGAGCTGTTTTTT,CASSQGEAGELFF
TRBJ1-5,-,-,TRBV28,TGTGCCAGCACCATACATCGACAGGGCAATCAGCCCCAGCATTTT,CASTIHRQGNQPQHF
TRBJ2-1,-,-,TRBV4-2,TGTGCCAGCAGCCAAGAAGGGGCTGGGACACCGAGCTCCTACAATGAGCAGTTCTTC,CASSQEGAGTPSSYNEQFF
TRBJ1-5,-,-,TRBV4-1,TGCGCCAGCAGCCAAGGACAGTTCAATCAGCCCCAGCATTTT,CASSQGQFNQPQHF
TRBJ1-2,-,-,TRBV2,TGTGCCAGCAGTGAGTCGCGAAACTATGGCTACACCTTC,CASSESRNYGYTF
TRBJ2-3,-,few,TRBV21-1,TGTGCCAGCAGCAAAGGGTCGGGGTTAGGAGATACGCAGTATTTT,CASSKGSGLGDTQYF
TRBJ1-1,TRBD1,-,TRBV28,TGTGCCAGCAGTCCGCCAAAAGGACAGGGCGCAGCTTTCTTT,CASSPPKGQGAAFF
TRBJ2-5,TRBD1,once,TRBV30,TGTGCCGCTTTAATGGACAGGGGGCTCCTCCGGGAGACCCAGTACTTC,CAALMDRGLLRETQYF
TRBJ2-7,-,once,TRBV28,TGTGCCAGCAGTTCTCCTTACGAGCAGTACTTC,CASSSPYEQYF
TRBJ2-6,-,-,TRBV5-1,TGCGCCAGCCGACAATCCGCTGGGGCCAACGTCCTGACTTTC,CASRQSAGANVLTF
TRBJ1-1,-,-,TRBV5-4,TGTGCCAGCAGTCTGGGAGGCAGGGATGAAGCTTTCTTT,CASSLGGRDEAFF
TRBJ1-2,-,few,TRBV30,TGTGCCTGGAGTGACAGAGCTAACTATGGCTACACCTTC,CAWSDRANYGYTF
TRBJ1-3,TRBD1,-,TRBV30,TGTGCCTGGAGCCTCGGGACAGGGTCACCCTGGGGAAACACCATATATTTT,CAWSLGTGSPWGNTIYF
TRBJ1-3,-,-,TRBV30,TGTGCCCGGATTCAGGAAGGTGGAAACACCATATATTTT,CARIQEGGNTIYF
TRBJ2-7,TRBD2,once,TRBV29-1,TGCAGCGTCTCGTCCGGGACTAGCTACGAGCAGTACTTC,CSVSSGTSYEQYF
TRBJ1-1,-,-,TRBV13,TGTGCCAGCAGCGGGGGGAAGGCTGAAGCTTTCTTT,CASSGGKAEAFF
TRBJ1-1,-,few,TRBV28,TGTGCCAGCAGCAGGGGCCGTATGAACACTGAAGCTTTCTTT,CASSRGRMNTEAFF
TRBJ2-7,-,-,TRBV15,TGTGCCACCAGCAGAGATCGGGCCGGGAGCTACGAGCAGTACTTC,CATSRDRAGSYEQYF